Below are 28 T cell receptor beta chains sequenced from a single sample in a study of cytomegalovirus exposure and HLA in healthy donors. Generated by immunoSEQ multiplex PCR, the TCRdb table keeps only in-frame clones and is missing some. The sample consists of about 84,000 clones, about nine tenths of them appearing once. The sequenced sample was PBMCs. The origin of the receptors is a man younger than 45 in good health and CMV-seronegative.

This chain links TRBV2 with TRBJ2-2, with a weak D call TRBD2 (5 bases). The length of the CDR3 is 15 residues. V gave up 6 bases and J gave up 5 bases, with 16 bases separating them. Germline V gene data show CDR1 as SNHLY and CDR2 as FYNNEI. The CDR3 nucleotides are TGTGCCAGCAGGATAGATCTGCGGGCTACCGGGGAGCTGTTTTTT. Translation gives CASRIDLRATGELFF. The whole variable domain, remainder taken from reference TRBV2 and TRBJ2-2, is EPEVTQTPSHQVTQMGQEVILRCVPISNHLYFYWYRQILGQKVEFLVSFYNNEISEKSEIFDDQFSVERPDGSNFTLKIRSTKLEDSAMYFCASRIDLRATGELFFGEGSRLTVL.

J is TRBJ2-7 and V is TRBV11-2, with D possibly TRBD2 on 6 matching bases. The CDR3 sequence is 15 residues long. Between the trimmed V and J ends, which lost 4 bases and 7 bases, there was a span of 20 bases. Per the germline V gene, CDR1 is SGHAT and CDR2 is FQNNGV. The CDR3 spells CASSSREAPAREQYF. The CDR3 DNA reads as TGTGCCAGCAGCTCCAGGGAGGCCCCTGCGAGAGAGCAGTACTTC.

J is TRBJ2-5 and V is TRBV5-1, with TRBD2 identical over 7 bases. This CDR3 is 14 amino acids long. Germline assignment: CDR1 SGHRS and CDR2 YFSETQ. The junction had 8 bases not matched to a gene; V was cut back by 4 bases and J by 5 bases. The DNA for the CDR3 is TGCGCCAGCAGCAGGACTAGTTGGGGGGAGACCCAGTACTTC. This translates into CASSRTSWGETQYF.

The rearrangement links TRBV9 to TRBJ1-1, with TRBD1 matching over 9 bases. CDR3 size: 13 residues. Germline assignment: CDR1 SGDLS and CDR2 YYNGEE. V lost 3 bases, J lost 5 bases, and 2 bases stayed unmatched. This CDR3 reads CASSGGTGTEAFF. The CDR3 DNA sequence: TGTGCCAGCAGCGGGGGGACAGGGACTGAAGCTTTCTTT.

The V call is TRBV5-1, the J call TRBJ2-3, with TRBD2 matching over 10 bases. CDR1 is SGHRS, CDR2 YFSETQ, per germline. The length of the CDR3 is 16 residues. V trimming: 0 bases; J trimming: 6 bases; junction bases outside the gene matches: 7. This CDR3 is CASSLAILAGQDTQYF. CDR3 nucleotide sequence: TGCGCCAGCAGCTTGGCCATACTAGCGGGACAGGATACGCAGTATTTT.

In nucleotides, the CDR3 is TGTGCCATCAGTGAATACAGGGAGGGAGAGACCCAGTACTTC. Translated, it gives CAISEYREGETQYF. J is TRBJ2-5 and V is TRBV10-3, with a tentative D call TRBD2 (7 bases). V was cut by 3 bases and J by 4 bases, with 12 bases left in between. This CDR3 has 14 residues. Germline CDR1 and CDR2: ENHRY and SYGVKD.

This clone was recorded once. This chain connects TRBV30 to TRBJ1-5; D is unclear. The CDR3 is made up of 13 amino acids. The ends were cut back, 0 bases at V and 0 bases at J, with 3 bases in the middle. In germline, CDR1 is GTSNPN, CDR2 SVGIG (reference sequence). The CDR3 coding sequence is TGTGCCTGGAGTGTGAGTAGCAATCAGCCCCAGCATTTT. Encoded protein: CAWSVSSNQPQHF.

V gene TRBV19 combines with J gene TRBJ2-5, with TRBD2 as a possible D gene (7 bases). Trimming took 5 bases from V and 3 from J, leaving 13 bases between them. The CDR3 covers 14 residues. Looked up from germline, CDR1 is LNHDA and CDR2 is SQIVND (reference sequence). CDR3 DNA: TGTGCCAGTAGTTTTGGGGGGGCCGAAGAGACCCAGTACTTC. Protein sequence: CASSFGGAEETQYF.

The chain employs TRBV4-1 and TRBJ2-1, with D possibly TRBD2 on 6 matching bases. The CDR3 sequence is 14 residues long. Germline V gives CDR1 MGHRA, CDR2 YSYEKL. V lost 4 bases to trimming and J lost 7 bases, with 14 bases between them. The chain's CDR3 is CASSPAGYANEQFF. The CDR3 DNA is TGCGCCAGCAGCCCCGCGGGGTATGCAAATGAGCAGTTCTTC.

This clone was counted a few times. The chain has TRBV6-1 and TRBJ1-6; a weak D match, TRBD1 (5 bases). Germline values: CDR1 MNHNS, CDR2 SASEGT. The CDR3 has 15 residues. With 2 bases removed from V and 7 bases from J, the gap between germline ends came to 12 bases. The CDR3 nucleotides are TGTGCCAGCAGTGAAACCCAGGGTTCCAATTCACCCCTCCACTTT. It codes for CASSETQGSNSPLHF.

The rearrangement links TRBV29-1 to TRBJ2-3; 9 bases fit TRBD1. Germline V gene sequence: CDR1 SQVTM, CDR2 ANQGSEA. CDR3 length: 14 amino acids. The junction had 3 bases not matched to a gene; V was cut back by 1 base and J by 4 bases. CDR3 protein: CSVEGGTGPDTQYF. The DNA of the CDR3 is TGCAGCGTTGAAGGGGGGACAGGGCCAGATACGCAGTATTTT.

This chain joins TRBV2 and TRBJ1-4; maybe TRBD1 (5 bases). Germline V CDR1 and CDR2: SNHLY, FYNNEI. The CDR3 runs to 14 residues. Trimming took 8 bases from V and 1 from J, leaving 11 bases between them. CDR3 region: CASFWGGTNEKLFF. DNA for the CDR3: TGTGCCAGCTTCTGGGGGGGAACTAATGAAAAACTGTTTTTT.

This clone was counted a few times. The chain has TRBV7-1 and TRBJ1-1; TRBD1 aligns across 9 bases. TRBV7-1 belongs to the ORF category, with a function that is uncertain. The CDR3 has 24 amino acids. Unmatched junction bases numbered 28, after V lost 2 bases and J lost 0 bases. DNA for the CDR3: TGTGCCAGCAGCTCATATAGGACCGGGACAGGGCCACTTAGTAGATCTTCCATGAACACTGAAGCTTTCTTT. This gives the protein CASSSYRTGTGPLSRSSMNTEAFF.

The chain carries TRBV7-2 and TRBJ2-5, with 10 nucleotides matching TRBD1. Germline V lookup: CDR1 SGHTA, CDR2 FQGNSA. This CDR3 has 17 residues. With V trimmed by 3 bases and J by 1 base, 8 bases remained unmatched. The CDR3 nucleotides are TGTGCCAGCAGCTTTAGACGACAGGGGGCTTTCCAAGAGACCCAGTACTTC. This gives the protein CASSFRRQGAFQETQYF.

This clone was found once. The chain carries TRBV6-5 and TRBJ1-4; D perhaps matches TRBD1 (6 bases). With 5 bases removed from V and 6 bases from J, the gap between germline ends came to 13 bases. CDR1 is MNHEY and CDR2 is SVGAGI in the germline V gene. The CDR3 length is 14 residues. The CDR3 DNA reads TGTGCCAGCAGTCCCGACAGGAGAGATGAAAAACTGTTTTTT. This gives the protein CASSPDRRDEKLFF.

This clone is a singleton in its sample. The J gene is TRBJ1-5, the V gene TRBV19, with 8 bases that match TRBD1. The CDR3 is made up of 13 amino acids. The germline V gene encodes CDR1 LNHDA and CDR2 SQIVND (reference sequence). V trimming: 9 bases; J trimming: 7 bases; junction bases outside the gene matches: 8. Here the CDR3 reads CASSGTGFQPQHF. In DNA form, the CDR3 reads TGTGCCAGCTCGGGGACAGGTTTCCAGCCCCAGCATTTT.

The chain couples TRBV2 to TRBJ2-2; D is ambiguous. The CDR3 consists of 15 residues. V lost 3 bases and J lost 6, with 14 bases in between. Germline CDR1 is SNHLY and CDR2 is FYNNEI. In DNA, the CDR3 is TGTGCCAGCAGTGAGTACCGAAACTCGCCCGGGGAGCTGTTTTTT. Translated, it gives CASSEYRNSPGELFF.

For the CDR3, the DNA is TGTGCCAGCAGCCCCCGCAAGGGGAGGGGGTACACCGGGGAGCTGTTTTTT. Translating gives CASSPRKGRGYTGELFF. The chain joins TRBV5-8 to TRBJ2-2, with D possibly being TRBD2 (7 bases). Germline V CDR1 and CDR2: SGHTS, YDEGEE. The CDR3 loop spans 17 amino acids. The V and J ends lost 4 bases and 3 bases respectively, with 19 bases between them. The variable domain in full, with the rest retrieved from reference TRBV5-8 and TRBJ2-2, is EAGVTQSPTHLIKTRGQQATLRCSPISGHTSVYWYQQALGLGLQFLLWYDEGEERNRGNFPPRFSGRQFPNYSSELNVNALELEDSALYLCASSPRKGRGYTGELFFGEGSRLTVL.

The CDR3 loop reads CASGLVRSGGTEAFF. The CDR3 region has the DNA TGTGCTAGTGGTTTGGTACGATCAGGGGGCACTGAAGCTTTCTTT. The V gene is TRBV12-5, the J gene TRBJ1-1, with 7 nucleotides matching TRBD1. Trimming cost V 0 bases and J 4 bases; bases outside gene matches: 5. The CDR3 is made up of 15 amino acids. Germline CDR1 and CDR2: LGHNT and FRNRAP.

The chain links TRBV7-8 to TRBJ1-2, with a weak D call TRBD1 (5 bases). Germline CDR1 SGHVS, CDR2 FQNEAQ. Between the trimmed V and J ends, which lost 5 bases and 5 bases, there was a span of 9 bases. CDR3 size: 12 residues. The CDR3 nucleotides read TGTGCCAGCAGCCCCGACAGTTATGGCTACACCTTC. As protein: CASSPDSYGYTF.

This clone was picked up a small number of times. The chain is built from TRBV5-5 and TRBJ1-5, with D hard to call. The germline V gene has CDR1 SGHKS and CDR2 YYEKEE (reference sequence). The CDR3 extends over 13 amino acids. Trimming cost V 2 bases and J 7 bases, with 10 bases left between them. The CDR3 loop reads CASSLLLGQPQHF. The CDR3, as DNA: TGTGCCAGCAGCTTATTACTAGGGCAGCCCCAGCATTTT.

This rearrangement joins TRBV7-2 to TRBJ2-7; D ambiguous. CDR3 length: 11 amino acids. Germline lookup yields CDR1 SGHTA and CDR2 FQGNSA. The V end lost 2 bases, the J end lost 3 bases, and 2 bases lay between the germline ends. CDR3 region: CASSLLYEQYF. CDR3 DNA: TGTGCCAGCAGCTTACTCTACGAGCAGTACTTC.

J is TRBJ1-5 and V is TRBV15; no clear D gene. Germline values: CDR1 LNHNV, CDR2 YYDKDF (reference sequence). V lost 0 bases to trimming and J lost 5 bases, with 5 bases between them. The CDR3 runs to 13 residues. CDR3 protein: CATSRDLHQPQHF. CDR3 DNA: TGTGCCACCAGCAGAGATCTCCATCAGCCCCAGCATTTT.

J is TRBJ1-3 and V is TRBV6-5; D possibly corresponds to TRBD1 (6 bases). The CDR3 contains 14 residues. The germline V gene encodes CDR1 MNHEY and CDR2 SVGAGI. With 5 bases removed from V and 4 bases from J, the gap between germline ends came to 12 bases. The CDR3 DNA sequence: TGTGCCAGCAGTACAGGGAAATTGGGAAACACCATATATTTT. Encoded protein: CASSTGKLGNTIYF.

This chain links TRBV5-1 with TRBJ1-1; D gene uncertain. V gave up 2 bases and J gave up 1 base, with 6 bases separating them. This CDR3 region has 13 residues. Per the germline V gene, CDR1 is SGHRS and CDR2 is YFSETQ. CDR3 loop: CASSFTANTEAFF. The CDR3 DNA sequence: TGCGCCAGCAGCTTTACAGCGAACACTGAAGCTTTCTTT.

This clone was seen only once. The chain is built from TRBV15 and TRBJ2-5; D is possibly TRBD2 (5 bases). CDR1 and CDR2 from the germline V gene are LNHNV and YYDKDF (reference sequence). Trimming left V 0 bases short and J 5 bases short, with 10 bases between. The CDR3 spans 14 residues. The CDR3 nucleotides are TGTGCCACCAGCAGAGATTCGGGGTTGGAGACCCAGTACTTC. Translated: CATSRDSGLETQYF.

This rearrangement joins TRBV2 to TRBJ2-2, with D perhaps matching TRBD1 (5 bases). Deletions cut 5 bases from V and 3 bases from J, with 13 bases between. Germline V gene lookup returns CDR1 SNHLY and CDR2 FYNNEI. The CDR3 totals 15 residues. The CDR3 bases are TGTGCCAGCAGTCCCTGGCAGGGCGACACCGGGGAGCTGTTTTTT. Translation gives CASSPWQGDTGELFF. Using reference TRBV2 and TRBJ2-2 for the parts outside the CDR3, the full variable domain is EPEVTQTPSHQVTQMGQEVILRCVPISNHLYFYWYRQILGQKVEFLVSFYNNEISEKSEIFDDQFSVERPDGSNFTLKIRSTKLEDSAMYFCASSPWQGDTGELFFGEGSRLTVL.

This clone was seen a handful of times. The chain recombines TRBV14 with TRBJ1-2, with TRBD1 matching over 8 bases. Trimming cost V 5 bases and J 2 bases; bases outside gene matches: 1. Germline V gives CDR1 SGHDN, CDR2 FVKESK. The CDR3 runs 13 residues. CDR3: CASSWTGNYGYTF. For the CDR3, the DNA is TGTGCCAGCAGCTGGACAGGGAACTATGGCTACACCTTC. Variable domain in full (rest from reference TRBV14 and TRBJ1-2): EAGVTQFPSHSVIEKGQTVTLRCDPISGHDNLYWYRRVMGKEIKFLLHFVKESKQDESGMPNNRFLAERTGGTYSTLKVQPAELEDSGVYFCASSWTGNYGYTFGSGTRLTVV.